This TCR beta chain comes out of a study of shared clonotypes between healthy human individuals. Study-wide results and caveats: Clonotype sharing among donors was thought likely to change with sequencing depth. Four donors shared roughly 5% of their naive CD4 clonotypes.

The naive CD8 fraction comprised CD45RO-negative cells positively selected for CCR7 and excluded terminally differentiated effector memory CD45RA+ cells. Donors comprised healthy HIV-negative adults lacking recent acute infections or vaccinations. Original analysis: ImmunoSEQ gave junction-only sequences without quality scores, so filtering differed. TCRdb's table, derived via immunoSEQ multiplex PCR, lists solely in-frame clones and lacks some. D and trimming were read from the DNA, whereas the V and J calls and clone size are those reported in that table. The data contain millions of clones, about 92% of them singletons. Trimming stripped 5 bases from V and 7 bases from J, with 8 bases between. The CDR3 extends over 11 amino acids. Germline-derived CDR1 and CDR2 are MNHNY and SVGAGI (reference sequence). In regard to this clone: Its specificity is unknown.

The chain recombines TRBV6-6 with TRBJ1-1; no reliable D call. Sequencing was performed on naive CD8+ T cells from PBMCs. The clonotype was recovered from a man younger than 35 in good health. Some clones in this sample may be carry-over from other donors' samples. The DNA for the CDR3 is TGTGCCAGCAGTCTCTTGAGTGAAGCTTTCTTT. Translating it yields CASSLLSEAFF.